This is a list of T cell receptor beta chains from one sample in a study of regulatory T cells in long-lasting Graves disease. TCRdb processed the multiplex PCR reads anew with MiXCR; each CDR3 protein has one entry. The sample includes roughly 530,000 distinct CDR3 sequences, about 16% of them seen just once. These data were likewise used in another study, on T cells in Graves' hyperthyroidism and ophthalmopathy.

The material was peripheral blood mononuclear cells (PBMCs), obtained at new diagnosis, from a patient treated with antithyroid drugs. These TCRs come from a woman aged 35 to 59 with Graves disease. Both conserved end residues are trimmed from each CDR3. Not every row has a clone size; where given, it reads once, few, many or a size class.

V	size	J	CDR3
TRBV6-1	many	TRBJ2-5	ASRQLAGGQETQY
TRBV13	NA	TRBJ1-6	ASSRTGFDSPLH
TRBV12-3/TRBV12-4	many	TRBJ1-1	ASTTRTGWGTEAF
TRBV18	many	TRBJ2-1	ASSPLWDNNEQF
TRBV6-5	many	TRBJ2-3	ASSYSRGSTDTQY
TRBV30	many	TRBJ1-2	AWSLGPYGYT
TRBV5-1	many	TRBJ1-2	ASSYTTGRIGYGYT
TRBV19	few	TRBJ1-1	ASSIPPQGYTEAF
TRBV5-1	NA	TRBJ1-3	ASSSGSGSGERNTIY
TRBV12-3/TRBV12-4	NA	TRBJ2-5	ASRVALGLQETQY
TRBV7-9	NA	TRBJ1-4	ASSLAGPTNEKLF
TRBV20-1	NA	TRBJ2-5	SARVTSQETQY
TRBV12-3/TRBV12-4	NA	TRBJ2-1	ASSYHQRGGYNEQF
TRBV12-3/TRBV12-4	many	TRBJ1-5	ASSHHGTGAQPQH
TRBV7-3	many	TRBJ2-5	ASSLRADRQETQY
TRBV30	many	TRBJ1-4	AWSAGHAGVEKLF
TRBV20-1	NA	TRBJ1-6	SAPQGPGSSPLH
TRBV12-5	NA	TRBJ2-5	ASGLVFVYRDSSQETQY
TRBV7-9	many	TRBJ1-4	ASSLGGGNEKLF
TRBV10-3	many	TRBJ2-5	AISEFSPETQY
TRBV28	few	TRBJ2-5	ASSLFQETQY
TRBV6-1	NA	TRBJ1-1	ASSEIHRGADTEAF
TRBV20-1	many	TRBJ2-7	SARDEGGPYEQY
TRBV19	NA	TRBJ2-7	ASRTKRGPNYEQY
TRBV30	NA	TRBJ1-1	AWSWGQMNTEAF
TRBV6-9	many	TRBJ1-2	ASSYNYGDIPHTHNGYT
TRBV9	many	TRBJ2-7	ASSVTSGGYEQY
TRBV14	few	TRBJ2-2	ASSPRLDGELF
TRBV20-1	NA	TRBJ2-3	SALGPAGDTQY
TRBV20-1	NA	TRBJ2-7	SARVDTGTYEQY
TRBV29-1	NA	TRBJ1-5	SVATGNNQPQH
TRBV12-3/TRBV12-4	many	TRBJ1-2	ASSGAGTGRHGYT
TRBV27	many	TRBJ2-7	ASSLLWEGVYEQY
TRBV7-9	few	TRBJ1-2	ASSLAGTGSNYGYT
TRBV6-1	many	TRBJ2-3	ASRESGTDTQY
TRBV6-1	few	TRBJ2-5	ASSRQGLGEETQY
TRBV11-2	NA	TRBJ1-1	ASSGGEGVTEAF
TRBV20-1	NA	TRBJ2-1	SAMDVASGEQF
TRBV12-3/TRBV12-4	many	TRBJ2-3	ASSLYGRDTDTQY
TRBV18	many	TRBJ2-7	ASSPDGQAYEQY
TRBV7-9	NA	TRBJ2-4	ASSLADSLAKNIQY
TRBV20-1	many	TRBJ2-5	SAGDGDIGETQY
TRBV12-5	few	TRBJ1-2	ASGEGRGEGGYT
TRBV30	NA	TRBJ1-5	AWGRDRTRSNQPQH
TRBV28	many	TRBJ2-1	ASRGGHYNEQF
TRBV2	many	TRBJ2-3	ASSVGDTGGRDTQY
TRBV5-1	many	TRBJ1-1	ASSWTGGGNTEAF
TRBV20-1	few	TRBJ2-1	SARGGASLYNEQF